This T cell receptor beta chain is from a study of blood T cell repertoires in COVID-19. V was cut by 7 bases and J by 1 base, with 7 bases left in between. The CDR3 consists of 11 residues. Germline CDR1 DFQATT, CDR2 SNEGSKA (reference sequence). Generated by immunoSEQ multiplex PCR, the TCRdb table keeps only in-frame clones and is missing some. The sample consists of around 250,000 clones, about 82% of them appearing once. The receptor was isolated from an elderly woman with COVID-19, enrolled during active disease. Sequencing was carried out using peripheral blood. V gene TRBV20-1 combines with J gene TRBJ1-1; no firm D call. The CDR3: CSGTGNTEAFF. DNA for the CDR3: TGCAGTGGCACCGGGAACACTGAAGCTTTCTTT.